The source of this TCR beta chain is a study of cytomegalovirus exposure and HLA in healthy donors. Regarding the study as a whole: No immune exposure information besides CMV serostatus was available. Later analysis demonstrated an association between a missense DCLRE1C variant and TCR beta V- and J-gene trimming.

Primers for the PCR totalled 60 Vbeta and 13 Jbeta. Sequencing was performed with immunoSEQ multiplex PCR; in TCRdb, only in-frame clones are kept and a portion is missing. The sample yields under 200,000 clones, approximately 80% seen once. Note on this clone: Antigen: not known.

The source material was PBMCs. This receptor was taken from a woman in her thirties in good health and CMV-seronegative.

CDR3 sequence: CASSPPGGHTDTQYF. The CDR3, as DNA: TGTGCCAGCAGTCCCCCCGGGGGTCACACAGATACGCAGTATTTT. The rearrangement links TRBV6-5 to TRBJ2-3, with a possible D match to TRBD2 (6 bases). With 5 bases removed from V and 2 bases from J, the gap between germline ends came to 14 bases. The CDR3 is 15 residues long. The V gene's germline CDR1 is MNHEY and CDR2 SVGAGI.